Following are 29 T cell receptor beta chains from one sample sequenced in a study of cytomegalovirus exposure and HLA in healthy donors. The PCR was carried out with 60 Vbeta primers and 13 Jbeta primers. Assay: immunoSEQ multiplex PCR; the TCRdb copy retains only in-frame clones and omits some. The repertoire holds about 82,000 clones, with around 10% as singletons. The sequencing sample was made of PBMCs. These receptors were obtained from a man between 60 and 75 years old in good health and CMV-seropositive.

The V call is TRBV19, the J call TRBJ2-7; D is undetermined. The length of the CDR3 is 11 residues. Trimming cost V 3 bases and J 5 bases, with 5 bases left between them. The V gene's germline CDR1 is LNHDA and CDR2 SQIVND (reference sequence). The DNA of the CDR3 is TGTGCCAGTAGTATGGCAAACGAGCAGTACTTC. Residues: CASSMANEQYF. Complete variable domain (other parts from reference TRBV19 and TRBJ2-7): DGGITQSPKYLFRKEGQNVTLSCEQNLNHDAMYWYRQDPGQGLRLIYYSQIVNDFQKGDIAEGYSVSREKKESFPLTVTSAQKNPTAFYLCASSMANEQYFGPGTRLTVT.

The sample holds a few counts of this clone. The chain recombines TRBV7-8 with TRBJ1-1, with D unresolved. Germline V gene lookup returns CDR1 SGHVS and CDR2 FQNEAQ. The CDR3 is 13 residues long. The ends were cut back, 4 bases at V and 0 bases at J, with 6 bases in the middle. The CDR3 DNA is TGTGCCAGCAGCTACGGGATGAACACTGAAGCTTTCTTT. Amino acids: CASSYGMNTEAFF. Looking up the rest from reference TRBV7-8 and TRBJ1-1 gives the full variable domain: GAGVSQSPRYKVAKRGQDVALRCDPISGHVSLFWYQQALGQGPEFLTYFQNEAQLDKSGLPSDRFFAERPEGSVSTLKIQRTQQEDSAVYLCASSYGMNTEAFFGQGTRLTVV.

The CDR3 sequence: CASSRPGSDTQYF. The DNA for the CDR3 is TGTGCCAGCAGTCGCCCAGGTTCTGATACGCAGTATTTT. The V call is TRBV6-5, the J call TRBJ2-3; D gene unclear. Trimming left V 5 bases short and J 6 bases short, with 12 bases between. The CDR3 is 13 amino acids. Germline V gene sequence: CDR1 MNHEY, CDR2 SVGAGI.

Only a few counts were recorded for this clone. The chain couples TRBV2 to TRBJ1-4; D may be TRBD1 (6 bases). This CDR3 has 15 residues. The V end lost 6 bases, the J end lost 7 bases, and 18 bases lay between the germline ends. Germline V gene lookup returns CDR1 SNHLY and CDR2 FYNNEI. The CDR3 reads CASRKQGWGREKLFF. CDR3 nucleotide sequence: TGTGCCAGCAGAAAACAGGGATGGGGTCGTGAAAAACTGTTTTTT.

This clone was seen only a few times. This rearrangement joins TRBV5-1 to TRBJ1-1; 8 positions agree with TRBD1. Per germline, CDR1 SGHRS and CDR2 YFSETQ. This CDR3 has 15 residues. V trimming: 4 bases; J trimming: 3 bases; junction bases outside the gene matches: 8. The CDR3 region has the DNA TGCGCCAGCAGCGGCTCAGGGGGCGGGTACACTGAAGCTTTCTTT. Translating gives CASSGSGGGYTEAFF.

The chain uses TRBV11-2 and TRBJ2-4; 11 bases agree with TRBD2. Germline trimming cut 1 base from V and 3 bases from J; bases unmatched to any gene: 11. This CDR3 is built from 19 residues. CDR1 is SGHAT, CDR2 FQNNGV, per germline. The CDR3 coding sequence is TGTGCCAGCAGCTTAGCGCTAGCGGGAGGTTTATGGCGCAAAAACATTCAGTACTTC. The encoded protein is CASSLALAGGLWRKNIQYF.

There are a few counts of this clone. This chain joins TRBV7-9 and TRBJ1-1; no clear D gene. V was shortened by 6 bases and J by 4 bases, with 12 bases between the two germline ends. This CDR3 comprises 13 residues. The V gene's germline CDR1 is SEHNR and CDR2 FQNEAQ (reference sequence). The DNA for the CDR3 is TGTGCCAGCAGGTTGGAGACGGGCACTGAAGCTTTCTTT. Translated: CASRLETGTEAFF.

The CDR3 region is CASSAPPGQGNEQFF. CDR3 bases: TGTGCCAGCAGCGCCCCTCCGGGACAGGGTAATGAGCAGTTCTTC. The genes are TRBV9 and TRBJ2-1, with TRBD1 identical over 9 bases. The CDR3 has 15 amino acids. Trimming removed 3 bases from V and 7 bases from J; junction bases left unmatched: 8. Germline lookup yields CDR1 SGDLS and CDR2 YYNGEE.

Only a few counts were recorded for this clone. This rearrangement joins TRBV9 to TRBJ1-4, with unresolved D. V was cut by 4 bases and J by 7 bases, with 8 bases left in between. Germline CDR1 SGDLS, CDR2 YYNGEE. The CDR3 runs 12 residues. The CDR3 nucleotides read TGTGCCAGCAGCCCCAGAGGTGAAAAACTGTTTTTT. Its protein product is CASSPRGEKLFF. Complete variable domain (other parts from reference TRBV9 and TRBJ1-4): DSGVTQTPKHLITATGQRVTLRCSPRSGDLSVYWYQQSLDQGLQFLIQYYNGEERAKGNILERFSAQQFPDLHSELNLSSLELGDSALYFCASSPRGEKLFFGSGTQLSVL.

Comment on this clone: Only one base separates this from a far larger clonotype, so it likely reflects a read error. V is TRBV5-6 and J is TRBJ1-1, with 11 positions matching TRBD2. The J call may be faulty, since TRBJ2-2 better matches the DNA end. This CDR3 spans 16 amino acids. Germline CDR1 and CDR2: SGHDT and YYEEEE. CDR3 coding DNA: TGTTCCAGCATCGATACTAGCGGGAGAAACACCGGGGAGCTGTTTTTT. This translates into CSSIDTSGRNTGELFF.

This clone was counted between two and nine times. The chain employs TRBV20-1 and TRBJ1-5; D remains ambiguous. This CDR3 has 11 amino acids. Between the trimmed V and J ends, which lost 5 bases and 13 bases, there was a span of 15 bases. CDR1 DFQATT and CDR2 SNEGSKA come from the germline V gene (reference sequence). CDR3 residues: CSAPEGLQQHF. For the CDR3, the DNA is TGCAGTGCTCCTGAGGGCCTCCAACAGCATTTT.

CDR3 residues: CASSIEGLAGTQYF. The CDR3 DNA follows: TGTGCCAGTAGTATAGAGGGACTAGCTGGGACCCAGTACTTC. This chain links TRBV19 with TRBJ2-5; TRBD2 matches 9 bases. There are 14 residues in the CDR3. The J segment lost 7 bases and the V segment lost 0 bases, leaving 3 bases of the junction unmatched. CDR1 and CDR2 (germline): LNHDA, SQIVND (reference sequence).

V is TRBV5-1 and J is TRBJ2-7; D perhaps matches TRBD2 (6 bases). Germline V gives CDR1 SGHRS, CDR2 YFSETQ. The V end lost 3 bases, the J end lost 0 bases, and 16 bases lay between the germline ends. This CDR3 contains 16 residues. The CDR3 loop is CASSSGRTASSYEQYF. In DNA, the CDR3 is TGCGCCAGCAGCTCGGGGAGGACTGCCAGCTCCTACGAGCAGTACTTC.

This clone was seen a few times. This chain connects TRBV6-5 to TRBJ1-2; no definite D call. Germline V CDR1 and CDR2: MNHEY, SVGAGI. This CDR3 contains 13 residues. V dropped 4 bases and J dropped 4 bases, with 10 bases sitting between them. The CDR3 loop reads CASSSPGSYGYTF. CDR3 DNA: TGTGCCAGCAGTTCTCCGGGGAGCTATGGCTACACCTTC.

This clone was observed a handful of times. The chain couples TRBV9 to TRBJ1-2; D is possibly TRBD1 (6 bases). V was clipped by 4 bases and J by 1 base, with 14 bases between them. CDR3 length: 15 residues. CDR1 and CDR2 from the germline V gene are SGDLS and YYNGEE. In DNA form, the CDR3 reads TGTGCCAGCAGCCCCCAGGGGCCACTTAACTATGGCTACACCTTC. Its protein product is CASSPQGPLNYGYTF.

This clone has just a few counts. This rearrangement joins TRBV7-2 to TRBJ2-5; no clear D gene. This CDR3 comprises 14 residues. V lost 7 bases and J lost 1, with 13 bases in between. Germline V CDR1 and CDR2: SGHTA, FQGNSA. CDR3 in DNA: TGTGCCAGCACCGCACCCCCAGGCCAAGAGACCCAGTACTTC. Translation gives CASTAPPGQETQYF.

The chain uses TRBV11-3 and TRBJ2-1; TRBD2 agrees at 11 bases. This CDR3 spans 18 amino acids. V shed 5 bases and J 4 bases; nucleotides not matched to a gene: 13. The V gene's germline CDR1 is SGHNT and CDR2 YENEEA. The CDR3 DNA sequence: TGTGCCAGCAGCGTTTCTAGCGGGGGGACCTTTACTTACAATGAGCAGTTCTTC. Translation: CASSVSSGGTFTYNEQFF.

The chain links TRBV11-1 to TRBJ2-5, with 10 nucleotides matching TRBD2. Losses at the gene ends were 1 base for V and 2 bases for J; bases not matched to a gene: 7. Germline loops: CDR1 SGHAT, CDR2 FQDESV (reference sequence). This CDR3 is built from 17 residues. CDR3 sequence: CASSLGPPTSGQETQYF. The CDR3 bases are TGTGCCAGCAGCTTAGGGCCCCCGACTAGCGGGCAAGAGACCCAGTACTTC.

This chain joins TRBV5-1 and TRBJ2-2; tentative D call: TRBD1 (6 bases). V lost 4 bases and J 2 bases, leaving 9 bases between the germline ends. CDR1 and CDR2 (germline): SGHRS, YFSETQ. The CDR3 loop spans 14 amino acids. This chain's CDR3 is CASSPGHNTGELFF. In nucleotides, the CDR3 is TGCGCCAGCAGCCCGGGACACAACACCGGGGAGCTGTTTTTT.

The chain has TRBV30 and TRBJ1-1; D not certain. There are 11 residues in the CDR3. CDR1 and CDR2 (germline): GTSNPN, SVGIG (reference sequence). Trimming shortened V by 3 bases and J by 8 bases, and 10 bases separated the two germline ends. CDR3 in DNA: TGTGCCTGGAGATCAGGAGGGGAAGCTTTCTTT. It codes for CAWRSGGEAFF. Combining the CDR3 with reference TRBV30 and TRBJ1-1 gives the whole variable domain SQTIHQWPATLVQPVGSPLSLECTVEGTSNPNLYWYRQAAGRGLQLLFYSVGIGQISSEVPQNLSASRPQDRQFILSSKKLLLSDSGFYLCAWRSGGEAFFGQGTRLTVV.

This chain joins TRBV30 and TRBJ2-5; D not resolved. CDR1 and CDR2 from the germline V gene are GTSNPN and SVGIG (reference sequence). V was cut by 4 bases and J by 5 bases, with 8 bases left in between. This CDR3 has 11 amino acids. DNA of the CDR3: TGTGCCTGGAACGGTTGGGAGACCCAGTACTTC. Its protein is CAWNGWETQYF.

This clone was observed a few times. The rearrangement joins TRBV15 to TRBJ2-1; TRBD2 aligns across 7 bases. CDR1 and CDR2 from the germline V gene are LNHNV and YYDKDF (reference sequence). Trimming took 5 bases from V and 2 from J; bases not matched to a gene: 6. The CDR3 contains 15 residues. CDR3 sequence: CATSAGGSTYNEQFF. The CDR3 nucleotides read TGTGCCACCAGCGCCGGGGGGTCCACCTACAATGAGCAGTTCTTC.

This clone was seen a handful of times. The rearrangement links TRBV18 to TRBJ1-1, with TRBD1 matching 7 bases. After removal of 6 bases from V and 1 base from J, the junction contained 8 bases not matched to a gene. The CDR3 contains 15 residues. Germline CDR1 is KGHSH and CDR2 is LQKENI. Here the CDR3 reads CASSQTGTENTEAFF. As DNA, the CDR3 is TGTGCCAGCTCCCAGACCGGGACAGAGAACACTGAAGCTTTCTTT. Drawing the rest from reference TRBV18 and TRBJ1-1, the complete variable domain is NAGVMQNPRHLVRRRGQEARLRCSPMKGHSHVYWYRQLPEEGLKFMVYLQKENIIDESGMPKERFSAEFPKEGPSILRIQQVVRGDSAAYFCASSQTGTENTEAFFGQGTRLTVV.

There are a few counts of this clone. The rearrangement uses TRBV9 and TRBJ1-2, with 7 nucleotides matching TRBD1. The CDR3 loop spans 15 amino acids. V was clipped by 0 bases and J by 6 bases; unmatched bases: 8. Germline lookup yields CDR1 SGDLS and CDR2 YYNGEE. CDR3 bases: TGTGCCAGCAGCGTAGAAGGGGGCATCGCGGATGGCTACACCTTC. Translating gives CASSVEGGIADGYTF.

This clone was counted between two and nine times. The chain has TRBV11-2 and TRBJ2-5; D ambiguous. CDR3 size: 13 residues. V was pared by 1 base and J by 2 bases, with 5 bases between. Germline assignment: CDR1 SGHAT and CDR2 FQNNGV. Here the CDR3 DNA reads TGTGCCAGCAGCTTAGGGCGGCAAGAGACCCAGTACTTC. Amino acid sequence: CASSLGRQETQYF.

This clone occurred a few times. The V call is TRBV6-1, the J call TRBJ2-7; 8 nucleotides agree with TRBD2. Germline lookup yields CDR1 MNHNS and CDR2 SASEGT. J gave up 2 bases and V 4 bases, and 4 bases lay outside the gene matches. CDR3 length equals 14 residues. Here the CDR3 reads CASSGSGSPYEQYF. The DNA for the CDR3 is TGTGCCAGCAGTGGAAGCGGGAGCCCCTACGAGCAGTACTTC.

This clone rates as hyperexpanded (1% or more). Other DNA sequences in this specimen translate into the identical CDR3. This chain connects TRBV2 to TRBJ2-7; D possibly corresponds to TRBD1 (6 bases). Germline V CDR1 and CDR2: SNHLY, FYNNEI. The CDR3 has 16 amino acids. The V and J ends lost 0 bases and 4 bases respectively, with 16 bases between them. CDR3 loop: CASSEAEGTQRYEQYV. The CDR3 coding sequence is TGTGCCAGCAGTGAAGCGGAAGGGACACAACGATACGAGCAGTACGTC.

The rearrangement uses TRBV29-1 and TRBJ1-1; tentative D call: TRBD1 (5 bases). The CDR3 has 11 amino acids. Germline CDR1 and CDR2: SQVTM and ANQGSEA. Deletions cut 8 bases from V and 1 base from J, with 8 bases between. The CDR3 loop is CSTRENTEAFF. The DNA of the CDR3 is TGCAGCACCAGGGAGAACACTGAAGCTTTCTTT. The variable domain in full, with the rest retrieved from reference TRBV29-1 and TRBJ1-1, is SAVISQKPSRDICQRGTSLTIQCQVDSQVTMMFWYRQQPGQSLTLIATANQGSEATYESGFVIDKFPISRPNLTFSTLTVSNMSPEDSSIYLCSTRENTEAFFGQGTRLTVV.

The chain links TRBV5-1 to TRBJ1-1, with 7 bases matching TRBD1. Germline V lookup: CDR1 SGHRS, CDR2 YFSETQ. With 2 bases clipped from V and 4 bases from J, the junction kept 5 bases outside the gene matches. The CDR3 consists of 14 residues. The CDR3 is CASSFLQGSTEAFF. The DNA of the CDR3 is TGCGCCAGCAGCTTTCTACAGGGGAGCACTGAAGCTTTCTTT. The full variable domain, with the rest looked up from reference TRBV5-1 and TRBJ1-1, is KAGVTQTPRYLIKTRGQQVTLSCSPISGHRSVSWYQQTPGQGLQFLFEYFSETQRNKGNFPGRFSGRQFSNSRSEMNVSTLELGDSALYLCASSFLQGSTEAFFGQGTRLTVV.